This T cell receptor (beta chain) is from a study of T cells expressing NK-cell markers. Overall study: TCR beta repertoires came from sorted CD3+CD56+NKG2C+, CD3+CD56+NKG2C- and CD3+CD56-NKG2C+ T cells. Study conclusions and caveats: There were a handful of donors in whom these clonotypes also led the CD3+CD56-NKG2C+ fraction. The share of CD8+ T cells held by dominant NKG2C+ clonotypes was roughly 1.0-7.5% in more than 5 donors.

Notes on this clonotype: No antigen is known for it.

CDR1 SGDLS and CDR2 YYNGEE come from the germline V gene. This CDR3 is built from 16 residues. One entry per CDR3 protein, without DNA, is what TCRdb gives after re-calling the 5' RACE reads. The sample has about 30,000 distinct CDR3 sequences. Sequenced material: blood T cells: a sorted CD56 or NKG2C T cell subset, CD4+ or CD8+ T cells, or bulk PBMC T cells (not recorded which). The rearrangement links TRBV9 to TRBJ2-3; with no DNA, the TCRdb D assignment of TRBD1 cannot be verified. The clonotype originates from a woman aged 18-70 years in good health. The CDR3 loop reads CASSDSGTGITDTQYF.